This T cell receptor beta chain was identified during a study of patients and donors after allogeneic stem cell transplantation. TCRdb re-called the RT-PCR reads through MiXCR, storing one row per CDR3 protein. The sample carries about 15,000 distinct CDR3 sequences, 27% recorded once. V lost 3 bases, J lost 3 bases, and 8 bases lay in between. This CDR3 has 13 residues. Germline values: CDR1 SEHNR, CDR2 FQNEAQ (reference sequence). This sequence originates from a human donor who was either an allogeneic HSCT recipient or a stem cell or donor lymphocyte infusion donor (not recorded which). It is not recorded whose cells these are; they may come from a transplant donor. The V gene is TRBV7-9, the J gene TRBJ1-1; maybe TRBD1 (6 bases). The sample taken for sequencing was blood, either unsorted or a sorted T cell fraction (not recorded which). The CDR3 region is CASSFAGDTEAFF. The CDR3 region has the DNA TGTGCCAGCAGCTTTGCAGGGGACACTGAAGCTTTCTTT. Combining the CDR3 with reference TRBV7-9 and TRBJ1-1 gives the whole variable domain DTGVSQNPRHKITKRGQNVTFRCDPISEHNRLYWYRQTLGQGPEFLTYFQNEAQLEKSRLLSDRFSAERPKGSFSTLEIQRTEQGDSAMYLCASSFAGDTEAFFGQGTRLTVV.